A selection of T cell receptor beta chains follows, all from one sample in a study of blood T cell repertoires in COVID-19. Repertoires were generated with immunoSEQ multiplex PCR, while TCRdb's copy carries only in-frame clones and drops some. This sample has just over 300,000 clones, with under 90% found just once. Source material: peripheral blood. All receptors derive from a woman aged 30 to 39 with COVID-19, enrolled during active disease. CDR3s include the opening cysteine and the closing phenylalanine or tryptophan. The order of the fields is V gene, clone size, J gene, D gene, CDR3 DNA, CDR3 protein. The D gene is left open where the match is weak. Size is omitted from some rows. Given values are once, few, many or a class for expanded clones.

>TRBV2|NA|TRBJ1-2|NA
TGTGCCTTCGACCCCGGCCCGGAGGGACTGAACTATGGCTACACCTTC
CAFDPGPEGLNYGYTF
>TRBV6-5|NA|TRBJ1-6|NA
TGTGCCAGCAGCTCACAGAGCTCCTATAATTCACCCCTCCACTTT
CASSSQSSYNSPLHF
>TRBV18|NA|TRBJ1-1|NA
TGTGCCAGCTCGCCCCTCGGGGGTACTGAAGCTTTCTTT
CASSPLGGTEAFF
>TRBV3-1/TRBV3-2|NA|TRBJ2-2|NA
TGTGCCAGCAGCCTCAATGCGGGGGCAGGGGAGCTGTTTTTT
CASSLNAGAGELFF
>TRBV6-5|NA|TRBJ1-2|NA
TGTGCCAGCAGTCCGTCTCGCGTCGGTAACTATGGCTACACCTTC
CASSPSRVGNYGYTF
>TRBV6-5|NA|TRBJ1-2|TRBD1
TGTGCCAGCAGGGGGACAGGCTCTAATGGCTACACCTTC
CASRGTGSNGYTF
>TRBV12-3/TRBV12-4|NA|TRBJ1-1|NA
TGTGCCAGCAGCTGGGGACTTTACACTGAAGCTTTCTTT
CASSWGLYTEAFF
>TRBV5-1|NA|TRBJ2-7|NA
TGCGCCAGCAGCTTTCAGGGGATCAACTACGAGCAGTACTTC
CASSFQGINYEQYF
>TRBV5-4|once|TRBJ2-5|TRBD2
TGTGCCAGCAGCCCCCAGGTTGGCGGGGGGGCCTCGGAGACCCAGTACTTC
CASSPQVGGGASETQYF
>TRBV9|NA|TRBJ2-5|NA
TGTGCCAGCAGCGTAGAACTAGTTGGGACCCAGTACTTC
CASSVELVGTQYF
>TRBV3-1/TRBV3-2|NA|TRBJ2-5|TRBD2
TGTGCCAGCAGCCAAGGCAGCGGGGGTCCCGCGGGCACCCAGTACTTC
CASSQGSGGPAGTQYF
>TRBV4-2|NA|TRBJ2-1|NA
TGTGCCAGCAGCCAAGATTTACCGGGACAAATATTCTACAATGAGCAGTTCTTC
CASSQDLPGQIFYNEQFF
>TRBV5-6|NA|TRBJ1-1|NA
TGTGCCAGCAGCGTGTCAGGGGTTAACACTGAAGCTTTCTTT
CASSVSGVNTEAFF
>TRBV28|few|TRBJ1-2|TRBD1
TGTGCCAGCAGTTTAATGGGACAGGGGAACTATGGCTACACCTTC
CASSLMGQGNYGYTF